Presented here are 21 T cell receptor beta chains from one specimen sequenced in a study of CD8+CD57+ T cells in acquired aplastic anemia. Patients picked for sequencing had shown CD8+CD57+ cell expansion detected by flow cytometry. The template for TCR beta VDJ and CDR3 sequence profiling was genomic DNA. TCRdb re-analysed the reads in MiXCR, keeping a single row per CDR3 protein. Here the sample spans approximately 170,000 distinct CDR3 sequences, less than 60% being singletons. The sample comprised sorted CD4+, CD8+, or CD8+CD57+ T cells (not recorded which) from PBMCs. The receptors derive from a human donor with aplastic anemia.

This clonotype came up many times. CDR3 nucleotides: TGCGCCAGCAGCCAAGGGGGAATCCGGTATAATTCACCCCTCCACTTT. Its protein product is CASSQGGIRYNSPLHF. This rearrangement joins TRBV4-1 to TRBJ1-6; no firm D call. The CDR3 runs to 16 residues. V lost 1 base, J lost 4 bases, and 11 bases lay in between. CDR1 is MGHRA and CDR2 is YSYEKL in the germline V gene.

There are many counts of this clonotype. The chain links TRBV7-9 to TRBJ1-4; D call uncertain. Trimming removed 0 bases from V and 5 bases from J, with 10 bases in between. The V gene's germline CDR1 is SEHNR and CDR2 FQNEAQ (reference sequence). The CDR3 is 15 residues long. CDR3 loop: CASSLAGPRNEKLFF. The CDR3 DNA sequence: TGTGCCAGCAGCTTAGCAGGTCCGCGGAATGAAAAACTGTTTTTT.

The genes are TRBV10-2 and TRBJ2-3, with TRBD1 matching over 7 bases. CDR3 length: 11 amino acids. Trimming cost V 6 bases and J 10 bases; bases outside gene matches: 4. The germline gives CDR1 WSHSY, CDR2 SAAADI. CDR3 nucleotide sequence: TGCGCCAGCAGCTTTCAGGGGGCGCAGTATTTT. Translating it yields CASSFQGAQYF.

CDR3 coding DNA: TGTGCCAGCAGCTCTGACAGATCGCACGGGCAGTACTTC. This gives the protein CASSSDRSHGQYF. The chain links TRBV7-3 to TRBJ2-7; D is possibly TRBD1 (5 bases). The CDR3 extends over 13 amino acids. Per germline, CDR1 SGHTA and CDR2 FQGTGA. Deletions cut 4 bases from V and 9 bases from J, with 16 bases between.

The table lists this clonotype with many counts. The rearrangement joins TRBV28 to TRBJ1-2; a weak D match, TRBD1 (6 bases). The ends were cut back, 10 bases at V and 7 bases at J, with 19 bases in the middle. Germline-derived CDR1 and CDR2 are MDHEN and SYDVKM. This CDR3 contains 13 residues. CDR3 region: CATGRTAPPGYTF. The CDR3 DNA is TGTGCCACCGGACGGACAGCACCTCCTGGCTACACCTTC.

This clonotype is categorized as medium-sized. The chain links TRBV19 to TRBJ2-3; D gene uncertain. Per germline, CDR1 LNHDA and CDR2 SQIVND (reference sequence). CDR3 length equals 11 residues. V was shortened by 3 bases and J by 8 bases, with 6 bases between the two germline ends. This CDR3 is CASSMGSTQYF. Written as DNA, the CDR3 is TGTGCCAGTAGTATGGGCAGTACGCAGTATTTT.

The V call is TRBV29-1, the J call TRBJ2-5; 8 bases are a match to TRBD1. V lost 7 bases and J lost 5; bases outside the gene matches: 15. CDR3 length equals 15 residues. Germline V lookup: CDR1 SQVTM, CDR2 ANQGSEA. The CDR3 sequence: CSAQGAGWALETQYF. The CDR3, as DNA: TGCAGCGCCCAGGGGGCAGGGTGGGCCCTGGAGACCCAGTACTTC.

The chain joins TRBV20-1 to TRBJ1-2; D perhaps matches TRBD1 (5 bases). This CDR3 has 13 amino acids. The V and J ends lost 5 bases and 4 bases respectively, with 14 bases between them. CDR1 is DFQATT, CDR2 SNEGSKA, per germline (reference sequence). The CDR3 here is CSAGRRGVYGYTF. The CDR3 nucleotides read TGCAGTGCTGGACGGCGAGGGGTCTATGGCTACACCTTC.

V usage is TRBV20-1 and J usage is TRBJ1-2, with 7 positions matching TRBD1. This CDR3 has 13 amino acids. Germline CDR1 DFQATT, CDR2 SNEGSKA (reference sequence). With V trimmed by 6 bases and J by 1 base, 5 bases remained unmatched. CDR3 nucleotide sequence: TGCAGTGCCACGGACAGGAGTAACTATGGCTACACCTTC. Translated: CSATDRSNYGYTF.

The table lists this clonotype with a few counts. V usage is TRBV6-2 or TRBV6-3 and J usage is TRBJ2-1, with TRBD2 matching over 11 bases. The CDR3 loop spans 16 amino acids. Losses at the gene ends were 3 bases for V and 5 bases for J; bases not matched to a gene: 6. Germline V gene data show CDR1 as MNHEY and CDR2 as SVGEGT. The CDR3 DNA reads TGTGCCAGCAGTTATGTAGCGGGAGGGCCGGACAATGAGCAGTTCTTC. It codes for CASSYVAGGPDNEQFF.

In its sample, this clonotype was seen many times. The rearrangement uses TRBV7-6 and TRBJ2-3; D remains unclear. The V end lost 4 bases, the J end lost 1 base, and 9 bases lay between the germline ends. CDR1 and CDR2 (germline): SGHVS, FNYEAQ. The CDR3 totals 14 residues. The CDR3 protein is CASSSSRGTDTQYF. CDR3 DNA: TGTGCCAGCAGCTCAAGTCGGGGCACAGATACGCAGTATTTT.

This clonotype was counted ten times or more. V gene TRBV7-9 combines with J gene TRBJ1-1; no firm D call. This CDR3 has 15 residues. Germline V gives CDR1 SEHNR, CDR2 FQNEAQ (reference sequence). Trimming took off 4 bases at V and 5 bases at J, with 17 bases between the two ends. In nucleotides, the CDR3 is TGTGCCAGCAGCTCCGATGGAAGGGTTGGGACTGAAGCTTTCTTT. It encodes CASSSDGRVGTEAFF.

Remarks on this clonotype: The conserved final phenylalanine or tryptophan is absent from the CDR3, which likely points to a read error. V usage is TRBV14 and J usage is TRBJ2-1; TRBD1 matches 7 bases. The CDR3 loop spans 15 amino acids. Germline trimming cut 3 bases from V and 0 bases from J; bases unmatched to any gene: 2. Germline CDR1 SGHDN, CDR2 FVKESK. The CDR3 sequence: CASSHSGGSYNEQFL. Here the CDR3 DNA reads TGTGCCAGCAGCCATTCAGGGGGCTCCTACAATGAGCAGTTCCTC.

This clonotype appeared many times. As DNA, the CDR3 is TGTGCCAGCAGACTATTTGCACGCTCCTACGAGCAGTACTTC. Translation gives CASRLFARSYEQYF. The V gene is TRBV6-1, the J gene TRBJ2-7, with D unresolved. Germline V gives CDR1 MNHNS, CDR2 SASEGT. The CDR3 loop spans 14 amino acids. Between the trimmed V and J ends, which lost 6 bases and 0 bases, there was a span of 12 bases.

This clonotype was counted many times. V gene TRBV20-1 combines with J gene TRBJ1-1; TRBD1 is a possible D gene (5 bases). The CDR3 runs to 13 residues. The ends were cut back, 5 bases at V and 11 bases at J, with 21 bases in the middle. Germline CDR1 is DFQATT and CDR2 is SNEGSKA (reference sequence). This chain's CDR3 is CSAPRPGEGLAFF. The CDR3 nucleotides read TGCAGTGCTCCACGCCCGGGGGAGGGTCTGGCTTTCTTT.

This chain joins TRBV29-1 and TRBJ1-1; 9 nucleotides align to TRBD1. The CDR3 is 13 amino acids. The germline V gene has CDR1 SQVTM and CDR2 ANQGSEA. After removal of 5 bases from V and 4 bases from J, the junction contained 5 bases not matched to a gene. CDR3 bases: TGCAGCGTTCGGGACAGGGAGGGCACTGAAGCTTTCTTT. The encoded protein is CSVRDREGTEAFF.

The rearrangement links TRBV11-1 to TRBJ2-3; 8 positions match TRBD1. Per the germline V gene, CDR1 is SGHAT and CDR2 is FQDESV (reference sequence). J was trimmed by 2 bases and V by 4 bases; bases with no gene match: 5. CDR3 length equals 15 residues. This CDR3 is CASSSTRGHTDTQYF. The CDR3 DNA reads as TGTGCCAGCAGCTCAACCAGGGGGCACACAGATACGCAGTATTTT.

Many counts were recorded for this clonotype. V is TRBV6-1 and J is TRBJ2-7; D gene unclear. Trimming stripped 6 bases from V and 0 bases from J, with 9 bases between. This CDR3 contains 13 residues. Germline V gene data show CDR1 as MNHNS and CDR2 as SASEGT. The CDR3 nucleotides read TGTGCCAGCAGCACATCCGTCTCCTACGAGCAGTACTTC. The encoded protein is CASSTSVSYEQYF.

This clonotype was seen ten or more times. This rearrangement joins TRBV20-1 to TRBJ2-4, with TRBD1 identical over 7 bases. With V trimmed by 8 bases and J by 8 bases, 15 bases remained unmatched. The CDR3 is made up of 14 amino acids. Germline V CDR1 and CDR2: DFQATT, SNEGSKA (reference sequence). The chain's CDR3 is CSPNPTGSEDIQYF. The CDR3 DNA reads as TGCAGTCCCAACCCGACAGGGTCCGAGGACATTCAGTACTTC.

This clonotype was seen just once. J is TRBJ2-1 and V is TRBV15; D is uncertain. CDR3 length: 13 amino acids. Deletions cut 5 bases from V and 8 bases from J, with 13 bases between. CDR1 is LNHNV and CDR2 is YYDKDF in the germline V gene (reference sequence). The CDR3 coding sequence is TGTGCCACCAGCGCCTACTCGGGTGATGAGCAGTTCTTC. This translates into CATSAYSGDEQFF. Full variable domain (missing parts from reference TRBV15 and TRBJ2-1): DAMVIQNPRYQVTQFGKPVTLSCSQTLNHNVMYWYQQKSSQAPKLLFHYYDKDFNNEADTPDNFQSRRPNTSFCFLDIRSPGLGDTAMYLCATSAYSGDEQFFGPGTRLTVL.

V usage is TRBV7-9 and J usage is TRBJ2-3, with 13 nucleotides matching TRBD2. J was trimmed by 6 bases and V by 11 bases; bases with no gene match: 5. The CDR3 is 13 amino acids. Germline loops: CDR1 SEHNR, CDR2 FQNEAQ (reference sequence). The CDR3 DNA is TGTGCCGGCGGACTAGCGGGAGTCGATACGCAGTATTTT. Protein product: CAGGLAGVDTQYF.